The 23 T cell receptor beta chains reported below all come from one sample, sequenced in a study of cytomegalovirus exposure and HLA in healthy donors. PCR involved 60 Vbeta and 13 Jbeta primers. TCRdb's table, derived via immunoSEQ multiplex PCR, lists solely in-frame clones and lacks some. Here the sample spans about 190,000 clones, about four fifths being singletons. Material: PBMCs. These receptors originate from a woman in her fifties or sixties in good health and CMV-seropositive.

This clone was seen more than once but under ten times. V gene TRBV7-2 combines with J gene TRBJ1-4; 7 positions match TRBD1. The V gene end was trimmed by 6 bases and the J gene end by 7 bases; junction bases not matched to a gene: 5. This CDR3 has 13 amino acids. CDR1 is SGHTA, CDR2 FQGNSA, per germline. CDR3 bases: TGTGCCAGCAGTCAAGACAGGGTTGAAAAACTGTTTTTT. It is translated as CASSQDRVEKLFF.

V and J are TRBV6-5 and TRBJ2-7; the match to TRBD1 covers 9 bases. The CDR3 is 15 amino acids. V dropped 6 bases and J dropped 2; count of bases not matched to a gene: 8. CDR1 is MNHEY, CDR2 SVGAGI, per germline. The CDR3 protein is CASRTPGTGTYEQYF. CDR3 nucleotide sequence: TGTGCCAGCAGAACTCCCGGGACAGGGACCTACGAGCAGTACTTC.

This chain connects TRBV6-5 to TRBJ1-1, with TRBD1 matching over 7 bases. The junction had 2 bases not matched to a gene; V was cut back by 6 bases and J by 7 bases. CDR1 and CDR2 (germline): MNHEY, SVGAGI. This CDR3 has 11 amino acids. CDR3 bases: TGTGCCAGCAGCCGGGACAGTGAAGCTTTCTTT. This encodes CASSRDSEAFF.

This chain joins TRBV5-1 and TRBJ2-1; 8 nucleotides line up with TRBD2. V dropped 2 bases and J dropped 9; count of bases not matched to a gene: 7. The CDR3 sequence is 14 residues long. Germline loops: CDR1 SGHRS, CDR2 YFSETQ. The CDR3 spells CASSLLAERGEQFF. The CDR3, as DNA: TGCGCCAGCAGCTTACTAGCGGAGAGGGGTGAGCAGTTCTTC.

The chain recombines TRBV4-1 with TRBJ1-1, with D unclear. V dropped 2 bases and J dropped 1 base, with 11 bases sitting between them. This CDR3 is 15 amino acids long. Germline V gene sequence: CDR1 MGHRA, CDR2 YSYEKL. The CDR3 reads CASSQSASGNTEAFF. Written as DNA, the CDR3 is TGCGCCAGCAGCCAAAGTGCATCAGGGAACACTGAAGCTTTCTTT.

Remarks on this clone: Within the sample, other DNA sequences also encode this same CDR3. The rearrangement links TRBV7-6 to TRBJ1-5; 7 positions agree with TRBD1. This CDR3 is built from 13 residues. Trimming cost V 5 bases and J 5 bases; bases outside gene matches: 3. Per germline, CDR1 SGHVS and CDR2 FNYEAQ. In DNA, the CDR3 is TGTGCCAGCAGCCTAGGGGGCGATCAGCCCCAGCATTTT. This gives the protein CASSLGGDQPQHF.

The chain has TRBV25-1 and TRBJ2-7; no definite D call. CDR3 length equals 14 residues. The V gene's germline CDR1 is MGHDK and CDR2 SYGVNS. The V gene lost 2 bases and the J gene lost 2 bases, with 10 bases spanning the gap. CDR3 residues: CASSEANPTYEQYF. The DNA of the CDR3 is TGTGCCAGCAGTGAAGCGAACCCTACCTACGAGCAGTACTTC.

The CDR3 DNA reads as TGTGCCAGCAGCCAAGCACAGGGAGTGAAATACAATGAGCAGTTCTTC. Its protein product is CASSQAQGVKYNEQFF. The chain has TRBV4-2 and TRBJ2-1, with a weak D call TRBD1 (6 bases). There are 16 residues in the CDR3. The V gene's germline CDR1 is LGHNA and CDR2 YNFKEQ. The ends were cut back, 1 base at V and 4 bases at J, with 14 bases in the middle.

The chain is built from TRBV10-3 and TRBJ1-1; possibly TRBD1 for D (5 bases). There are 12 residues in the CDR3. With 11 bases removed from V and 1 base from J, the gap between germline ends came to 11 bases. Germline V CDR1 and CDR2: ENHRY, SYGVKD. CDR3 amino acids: CAAGGGNTEAFF. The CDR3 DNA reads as TGTGCCGCCGGCGGGGGGAACACTGAAGCTTTCTTT.

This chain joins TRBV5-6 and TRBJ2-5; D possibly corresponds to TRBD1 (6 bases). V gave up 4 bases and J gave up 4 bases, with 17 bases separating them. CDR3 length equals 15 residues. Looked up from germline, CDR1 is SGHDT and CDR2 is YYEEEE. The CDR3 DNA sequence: TGTGCCAGCAGCCCCGACAGGAATTTAGGAGAGACCCAGTACTTC. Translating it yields CASSPDRNLGETQYF.

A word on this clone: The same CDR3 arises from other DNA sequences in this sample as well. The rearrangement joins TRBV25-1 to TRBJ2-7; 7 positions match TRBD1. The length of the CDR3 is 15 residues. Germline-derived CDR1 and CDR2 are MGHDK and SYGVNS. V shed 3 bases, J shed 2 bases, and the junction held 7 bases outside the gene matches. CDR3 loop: CASSDSRDRPYEQYF. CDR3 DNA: TGTGCCAGCAGTGATTCCCGGGACAGACCCTACGAGCAGTACTTC.

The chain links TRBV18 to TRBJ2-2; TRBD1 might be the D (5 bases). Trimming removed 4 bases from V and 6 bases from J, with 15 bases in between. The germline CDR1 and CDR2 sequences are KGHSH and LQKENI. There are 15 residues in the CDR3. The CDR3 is CASSRPRQSPGELFF. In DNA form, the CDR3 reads TGTGCCAGCTCACGACCCCGACAGTCGCCCGGGGAGCTGTTTTTT.

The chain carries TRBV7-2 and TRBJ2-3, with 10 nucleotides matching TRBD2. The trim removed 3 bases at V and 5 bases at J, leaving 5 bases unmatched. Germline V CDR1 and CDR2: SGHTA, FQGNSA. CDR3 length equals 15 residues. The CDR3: CASSFQRGGGDTQYF. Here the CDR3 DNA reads TGTGCCAGCAGCTTCCAGCGGGGGGGCGGAGATACGCAGTATTTT.

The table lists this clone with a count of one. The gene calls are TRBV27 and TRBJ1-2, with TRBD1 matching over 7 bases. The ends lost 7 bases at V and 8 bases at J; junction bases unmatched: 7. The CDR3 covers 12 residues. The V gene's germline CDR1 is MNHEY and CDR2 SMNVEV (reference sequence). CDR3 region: CASKRDSGGYTF. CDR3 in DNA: TGTGCCAGCAAAAGGGACAGTGGGGGCTACACCTTC.

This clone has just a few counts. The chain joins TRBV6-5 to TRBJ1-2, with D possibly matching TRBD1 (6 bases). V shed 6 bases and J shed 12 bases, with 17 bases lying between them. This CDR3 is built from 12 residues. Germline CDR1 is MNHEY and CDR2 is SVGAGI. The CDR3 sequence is CASRTTTGRDTF. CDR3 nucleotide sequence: TGTGCCAGCAGAACTACAACAGGGAGGGACACCTTC.

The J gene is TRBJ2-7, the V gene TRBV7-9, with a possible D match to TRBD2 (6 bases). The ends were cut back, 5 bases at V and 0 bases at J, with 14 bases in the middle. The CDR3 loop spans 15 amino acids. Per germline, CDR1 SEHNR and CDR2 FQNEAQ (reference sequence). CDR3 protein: CASSLGYGSSYEQYF. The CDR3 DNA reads TGTGCCAGCAGCCTCGGGTACGGGAGCTCCTACGAGCAGTACTTC.

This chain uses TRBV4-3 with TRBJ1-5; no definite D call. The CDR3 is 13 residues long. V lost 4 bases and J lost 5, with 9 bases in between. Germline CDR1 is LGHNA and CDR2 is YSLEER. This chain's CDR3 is CASSPMRDQPQHF. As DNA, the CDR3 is TGCGCCAGCAGCCCAATGAGGGATCAGCCCCAGCATTTT.

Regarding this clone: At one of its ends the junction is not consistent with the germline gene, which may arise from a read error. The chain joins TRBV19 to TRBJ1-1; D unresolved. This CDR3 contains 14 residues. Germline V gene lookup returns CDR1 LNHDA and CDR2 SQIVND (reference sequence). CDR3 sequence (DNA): TGTGCCAGTAGTATAGCTGGAGGGAACGCTGAAGCTTTCTTT. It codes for CASSIAGGNAEAFF.

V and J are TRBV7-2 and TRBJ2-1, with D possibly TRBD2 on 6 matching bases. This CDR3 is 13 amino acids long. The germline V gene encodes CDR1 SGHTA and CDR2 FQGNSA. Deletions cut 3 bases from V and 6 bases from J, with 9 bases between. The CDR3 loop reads CASSFGGFNEQFF. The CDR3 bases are TGTGCCAGCAGCTTCGGGGGTTTCAATGAGCAGTTCTTC.

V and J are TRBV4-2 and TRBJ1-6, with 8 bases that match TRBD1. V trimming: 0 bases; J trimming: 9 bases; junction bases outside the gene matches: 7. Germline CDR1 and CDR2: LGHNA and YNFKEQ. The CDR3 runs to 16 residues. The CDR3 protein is CASSQDQGAITSPLHF. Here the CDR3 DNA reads TGTGCCAGCAGCCAAGATCAGGGGGCTATTACTTCACCCCTCCACTTT.

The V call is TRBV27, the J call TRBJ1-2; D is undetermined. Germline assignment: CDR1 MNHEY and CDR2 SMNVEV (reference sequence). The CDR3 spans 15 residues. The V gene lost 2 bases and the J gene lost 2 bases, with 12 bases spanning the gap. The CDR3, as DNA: TGTGCCAGCAGTTTAAGTGCCGGTGAGAACTATGGCTACACCTTC. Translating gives CASSLSAGENYGYTF.

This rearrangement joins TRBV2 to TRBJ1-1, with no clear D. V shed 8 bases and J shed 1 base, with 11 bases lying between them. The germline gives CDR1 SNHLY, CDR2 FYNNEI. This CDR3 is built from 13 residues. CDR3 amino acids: CASQITANTEAFF. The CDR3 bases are TGTGCCAGCCAAATTACAGCGAACACTGAAGCTTTCTTT.

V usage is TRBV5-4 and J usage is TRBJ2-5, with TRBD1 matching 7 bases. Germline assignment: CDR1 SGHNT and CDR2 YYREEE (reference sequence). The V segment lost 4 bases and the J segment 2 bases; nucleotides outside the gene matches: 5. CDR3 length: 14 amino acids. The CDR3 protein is CASSLRDSQETQYF. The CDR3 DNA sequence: TGTGCCAGCAGCCTACGGGACAGTCAAGAGACCCAGTACTTC.